This is a list of T cell receptor beta chains from one sample in a study of blood T cell repertoires in COVID-19. This table comes from immunoSEQ multiplex PCR, and its TCRdb copy is limited to in-frame clones, with some not included. The table includes about 140,000 clones, about 90% detected once. Sequenced material: peripheral blood. These TCRs come from a man in his fifties who had recovered from COVID-19. Both conserved end residues are trimmed from each CDR3. The order of the fields is V gene, D gene, J gene, CDR3 protein. A D gene is named only where the DNA matches it firmly.

TRBV6-2/TRBV6-3	TRBD1	TRBJ1-1	ASSFDSRGQPMNTEAF
TRBV25-1	-	TRBJ1-4	ASSYSGVSNEKLF
TRBV11-2	-	TRBJ1-1	ASSLGAEAF
TRBV6-5	TRBD1	TRBJ2-3	ASSRQGARTDTQY
TRBV18	-	TRBJ2-7	ASSGTQSSYEQY
TRBV30	-	TRBJ1-5	AWSAPGVQPQH
TRBV9	TRBD2	TRBJ2-3	ASSTSKLAGATDTQY
TRBV6-1	-	TRBJ1-4	ASSEAFPGGGGEKLF
TRBV3-1/TRBV3-2	-	TRBJ2-3	ASSQDLRLQY
TRBV18	TRBD1	TRBJ2-1	ASSPLRILGQGSINEQF
TRBV2	-	TRBJ1-6	ASKGRQNNSPLH
TRBV25-1	TRBD1	TRBJ1-6	ASSSDRGLNSPLH
TRBV10-3	TRBD2	TRBJ2-1	AISESSGGENEQF
TRBV12-3/TRBV12-4	TRBD1	TRBJ2-7	ASSFQGAYEQY
TRBV7-2	-	TRBJ1-1	ASSLVGSGAYTEAF
TRBV5-1	-	TRBJ2-1	ASSLTSTYNEQF
TRBV4-1	-	TRBJ2-1	ASSQGNRPGINEQF
TRBV5-1	-	TRBJ2-3	ASSLGRGTDTQY
TRBV24-1	TRBD1	TRBJ2-7	ATSRDRDSYEQY
TRBV19	TRBD2	TRBJ2-5	ASSISGEGETQY
TRBV5-6	-	TRBJ1-1	ASSPPTMNTEAF
TRBV18	TRBD2	TRBJ2-5	ASSRTSAANQETQY
TRBV19	TRBD1	TRBJ2-7	ASSNRDRGYEQY
TRBV11-3	-	TRBJ1-1	ASSASRDSSGDTEAF
TRBV19	TRBD1	TRBJ2-1	ASSTGQGARDEQF
TRBV9	TRBD2	TRBJ2-5	ASSVGGSGGGETQY
TRBV4-2	TRBD1	TRBJ2-7	ASSQDDRAVSEQY
TRBV6-5	TRBD1	TRBJ1-4	ASSTRDSNEKLF
TRBV10-3	-	TRBJ1-5	AISEWGDGNQPQH
TRBV5-4	TRBD1	TRBJ1-4	ASSFGTGRGEKLF
TRBV2	-	TRBJ2-7	ASISEQTYEQY
TRBV7-2	-	TRBJ2-2	ASSNPRARNTGELF
TRBV5-4	TRBD1	TRBJ2-7	ASSQGDRGYEQY
TRBV12-5	-	TRBJ2-1	ASGFAGIGANYNEQF
TRBV7-2	TRBD1	TRBJ1-2	ASSLGAGGLYGYT
TRBV7-5	-	TRBJ2-4	ARSLGDRADAKNIQY
TRBV7-2	TRBD1	TRBJ2-1	ASSLAPTGGNEQF
TRBV7-6	-	TRBJ1-4	ASSLEGEKLF
TRBV11-2	-	TRBJ1-1	ASSRYSVPGHLNTEAF
TRBV4-1	-	TRBJ1-1	ASSPSSGGLSEAF
TRBV27	-	TRBJ1-1	ASSFYKNTEAF
TRBV6-2/TRBV6-3	TRBD1	TRBJ1-2	ASSYRPMGTANYGYT
TRBV25-1	-	TRBJ2-6	ASSERDIGPGANVLT
TRBV7-9	TRBD1	TRBJ1-6	ASSLAGTGGAYNSPLH
TRBV7-2	-	TRBJ1-6	ASSFQVSYNSPLH
TRBV6-5	-	TRBJ1-2	ASRKGVPNYGYT
TRBV4-1	-	TRBJ2-3	ASSQTQGFGTDTQY
TRBV5-3	-	TRBJ1-1	ARSSIQGMNTEAF
TRBV5-1	-	TRBJ2-3	ASKEGVSTDTQY
TRBV19	-	TRBJ1-1	ASKGVEGVAAF
TRBV6-5	TRBD2	TRBJ2-3	ATDGGSTDTQY
TRBV18	-	TRBJ1-1	ASSPETGTSNTEAF
TRBV6-6	-	TRBJ1-2	ASSYLGGEGYT
TRBV6-6	TRBD2	TRBJ2-1	ASTGTSGNHYNEQF
TRBV6-2/TRBV6-3	-	TRBJ1-2	ASSHPPQFIYGYT
TRBV7-2	TRBD2	TRBJ2-7	ASSLSSGGAIYEQY